This passage covers 2 T cell receptor beta chains from one sample sequenced in a study of T cell responses to AZD1222 COVID-19 vaccine. Only in-frame clones appear in the TCRdb table, and some are missing; sequencing was by immunoSEQ multiplex PCR. The sample contains around 60,000 clones, over 75% of which appear only once. The sample was peripheral blood, taken 28 days after the second AZD1222 dose. The receptors were gathered from an adult who received the AZD1222 COVID-19 vaccine.

This rearrangement joins TRBV12-5 to TRBJ1-3, with a weak D call TRBD1 (5 bases). The V end was cut by 7 bases, the J end by 0 bases, with 22 bases between. The CDR3 is 18 residues long. The germline CDR1 and CDR2 sequences are LGHNT and FRNRAP. CDR3 protein: CASALWGRGLTSGNTIYF. In DNA, the CDR3 is TGTGCTAGTGCCCTGTGGGGTCGGGGACTGACCTCTGGAAACACCATATATTTT.

This clone was seen only a few times. The chain uses TRBV4-1 and TRBJ2-7, with D tentatively TRBD1 (6 bases). The germline V gene encodes CDR1 MGHRA and CDR2 YSYEKL. The CDR3 contains 17 residues. The V end was cut by 1 base, the J end by 2 bases, with 18 bases between. CDR3 in DNA: TGCGCCAGCAGCCAAGGGGATAGGGGATCAGGGGCCTACGAGCAGTACTTC. Its protein is CASSQGDRGSGAYEQYF.